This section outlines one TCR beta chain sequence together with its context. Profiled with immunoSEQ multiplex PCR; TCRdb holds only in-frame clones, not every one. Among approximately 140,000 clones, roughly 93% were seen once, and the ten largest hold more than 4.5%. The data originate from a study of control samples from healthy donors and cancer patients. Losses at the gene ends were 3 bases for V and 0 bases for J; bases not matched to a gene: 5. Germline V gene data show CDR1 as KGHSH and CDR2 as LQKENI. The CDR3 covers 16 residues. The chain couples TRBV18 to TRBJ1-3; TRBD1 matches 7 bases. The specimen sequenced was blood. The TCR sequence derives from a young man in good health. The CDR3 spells CASSPGQSFSGNTIYF. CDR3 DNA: TGTGCCAGCTCACCGGGACAGTCCTTCTCTGGAAACACCATATATTTT. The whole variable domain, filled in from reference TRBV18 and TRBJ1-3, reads NAGVMQNPRHLVRRRGQEARLRCSPMKGHSHVYWYRQLPEEGLKFMVYLQKENIIDESGMPKERFSAEFPKEGPSILRIQQVVRGDSAAYFCASSPGQSFSGNTIYFGEGSWLTVV.